This record concerns one TCR beta chain sequence. The data are from a study of shared clonotypes between healthy human individuals. Study at large: Per donor, CD8 memory used one plate, CD8 naive used two, CD4 memory used three and CD4 naive used three.

V trimming: 8 bases; J trimming: 1 base; junction bases outside the gene matches: 1. CDR3 length equals 12 residues. The germline V gene has CDR1 LNHDA and CDR2 SQIVND (reference sequence). Running of the assay took place at deep level. Libraries were prepared by immunoSEQ multiplex PCR; TCRdb keeps only in-frame clonotypes and omits some of them. The sample holds approximately 710,000 clones, 90% seen once. This sequence originates from a man aged 18 to 35 in good health. Some clones in this sample may be carry-over from other donors' samples. The V gene is TRBV19, the J gene TRBJ2-7; 8 bases map to TRBD1. Input material: memory CD8+ T cells from PBMCs. Subset reported: CD45RO+ cells pooled with CCR7-negative TemRA cells. CDR3 coding DNA: TGTGCCAGTCGGGACAGGTCCTACGAGCAGTACTTC. Residues: CASRDRSYEQYF.